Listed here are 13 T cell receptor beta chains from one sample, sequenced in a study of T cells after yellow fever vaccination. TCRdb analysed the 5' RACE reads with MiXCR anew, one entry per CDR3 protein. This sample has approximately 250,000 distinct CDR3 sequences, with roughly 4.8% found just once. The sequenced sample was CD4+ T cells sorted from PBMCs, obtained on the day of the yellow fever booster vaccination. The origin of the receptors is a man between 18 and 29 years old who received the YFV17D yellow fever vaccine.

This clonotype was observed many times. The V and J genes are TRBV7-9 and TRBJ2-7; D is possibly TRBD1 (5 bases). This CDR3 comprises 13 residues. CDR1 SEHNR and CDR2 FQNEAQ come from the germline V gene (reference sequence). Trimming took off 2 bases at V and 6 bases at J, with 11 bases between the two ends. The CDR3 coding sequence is TGTGCCAGCAGCTTAACTGAGGACACCGAGCAGTACGTC. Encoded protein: CASSLTEDTEQYV.

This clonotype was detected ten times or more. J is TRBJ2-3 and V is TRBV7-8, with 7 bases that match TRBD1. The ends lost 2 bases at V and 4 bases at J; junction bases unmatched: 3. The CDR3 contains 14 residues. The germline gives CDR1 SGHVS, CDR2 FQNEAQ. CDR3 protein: CASSLSTGADTQYF. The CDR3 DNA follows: TGTGCCAGCAGCTTATCAACAGGGGCAGATACGCAGTATTTT.

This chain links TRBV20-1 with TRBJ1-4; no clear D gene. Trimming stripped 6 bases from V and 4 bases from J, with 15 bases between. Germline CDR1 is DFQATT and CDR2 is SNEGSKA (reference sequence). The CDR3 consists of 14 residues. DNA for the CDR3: TGCAGTGCCGGTCGGGCAGGAGATAATGAAAAACTGTTTTTT. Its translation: CSAGRAGDNEKLFF.

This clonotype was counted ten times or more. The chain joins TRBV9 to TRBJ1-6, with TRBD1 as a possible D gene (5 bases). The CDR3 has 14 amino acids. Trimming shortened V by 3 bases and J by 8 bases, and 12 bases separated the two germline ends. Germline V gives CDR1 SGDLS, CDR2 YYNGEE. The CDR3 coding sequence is TGTGCCAGCAGCGAATCGTGGGGGGATTCACCCCTCCACTTT. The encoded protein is CASSESWGDSPLHF.

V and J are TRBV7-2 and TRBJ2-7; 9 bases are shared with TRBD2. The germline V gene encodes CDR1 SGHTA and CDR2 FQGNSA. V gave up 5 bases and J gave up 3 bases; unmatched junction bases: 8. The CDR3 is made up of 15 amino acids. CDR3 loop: CASSLRGGKDYEQYF. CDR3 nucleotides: TGTGCCAGCAGCCTGCGGGGGGGCAAGGACTACGAGCAGTACTTC.

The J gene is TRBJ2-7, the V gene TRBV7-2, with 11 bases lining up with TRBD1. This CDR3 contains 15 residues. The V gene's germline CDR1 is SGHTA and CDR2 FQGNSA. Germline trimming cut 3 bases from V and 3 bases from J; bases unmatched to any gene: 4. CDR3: CASSFGTGGFYEQYF. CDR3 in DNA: TGTGCCAGCAGCTTTGGGACAGGGGGTTTCTACGAGCAGTACTTC.

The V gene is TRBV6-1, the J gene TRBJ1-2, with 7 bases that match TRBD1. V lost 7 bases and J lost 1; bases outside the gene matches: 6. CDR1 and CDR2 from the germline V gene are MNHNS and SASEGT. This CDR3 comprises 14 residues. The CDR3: CASTQTGINYGYTF. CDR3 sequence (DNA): TGTGCCAGCACCCAGACAGGGATTAACTATGGCTACACCTTC.

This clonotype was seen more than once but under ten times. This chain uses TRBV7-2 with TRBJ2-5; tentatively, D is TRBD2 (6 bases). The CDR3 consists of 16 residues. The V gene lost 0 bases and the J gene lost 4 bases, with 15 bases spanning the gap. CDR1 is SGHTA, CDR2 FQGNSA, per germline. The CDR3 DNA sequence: TGTGCCAGCAGCTTAGCGGGGGGTCCCGAGGGAGAGACCCAGTACTTC. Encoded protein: CASSLAGGPEGETQYF.

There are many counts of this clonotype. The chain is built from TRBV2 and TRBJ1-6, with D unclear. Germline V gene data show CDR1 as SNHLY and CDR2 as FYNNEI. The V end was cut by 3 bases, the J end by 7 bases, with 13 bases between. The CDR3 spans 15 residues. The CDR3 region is CASSDRVVLNSPLHF. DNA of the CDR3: TGTGCCAGCAGTGATCGGGTGGTCCTCAATTCACCCCTCCACTTT.

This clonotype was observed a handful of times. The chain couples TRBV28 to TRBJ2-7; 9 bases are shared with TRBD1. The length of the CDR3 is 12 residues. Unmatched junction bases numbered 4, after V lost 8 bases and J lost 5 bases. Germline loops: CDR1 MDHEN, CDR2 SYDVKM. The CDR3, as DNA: TGTGCCAGCTGGGACAGGGCCGACGAGCAGTACGTC. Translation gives CASWDRADEQYV.

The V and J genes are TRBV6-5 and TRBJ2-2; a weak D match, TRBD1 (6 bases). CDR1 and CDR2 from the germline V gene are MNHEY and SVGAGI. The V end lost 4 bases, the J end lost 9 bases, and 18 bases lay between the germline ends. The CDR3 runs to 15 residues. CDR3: CASSCPLSRDRELFF. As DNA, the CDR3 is TGTGCCAGCAGTTGCCCGCTGAGCCGGGACAGGGAGCTGTTTTTT.

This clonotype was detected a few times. Here the CDR3 DNA reads TGCGCCAGCAGCCAAGACGGAATGGGATTAGCGGGGGAGTCGGATACGCAGTATTTT. Protein product: CASSQDGMGLAGESDTQYF. The rearrangement links TRBV4-3 to TRBJ2-3; 9 nucleotides match TRBD2. V dropped 0 bases and J dropped 6; count of bases not matched to a gene: 16. Germline V gene data show CDR1 as LGHNA and CDR2 as YSLEER. The CDR3 has 19 amino acids.

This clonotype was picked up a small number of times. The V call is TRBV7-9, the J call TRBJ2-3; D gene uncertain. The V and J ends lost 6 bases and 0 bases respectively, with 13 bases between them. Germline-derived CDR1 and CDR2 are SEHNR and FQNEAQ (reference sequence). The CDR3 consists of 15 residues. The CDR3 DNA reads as TGTGCCAGCAGACCCGACGTTGCTAGCACAGATACGCAGTATTTT. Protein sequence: CASRPDVASTDTQYF. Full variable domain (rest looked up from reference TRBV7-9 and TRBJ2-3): DTGVSQNPRHKITKRGQNVTFRCDPISEHNRLYWYRQTLGQGPEFLTYFQNEAQLEKSRLLSDRFSAERPKGSFSTLEIQRTEQGDSAMYLCASRPDVASTDTQYFGPGTRLTVL.